One and the same sample provided the 12 T cell receptor beta chains below, sequenced in a study of cytomegalovirus exposure and HLA in healthy donors. 60 Vbeta and 13 Jbeta primers were used in PCR. Using immunoSEQ multiplex PCR, the repertoire was profiled, and TCRdb retains in-frame clones only, with some absent. Of some 170,000 clones listed, around 80% are singletons. Sequenced sample: PBMCs. The receptors come from a man aged 35-49 years in good health and CMV-seronegative.

The chain recombines TRBV28 with TRBJ1-2; 8 nucleotides align to TRBD1. Germline lookup yields CDR1 MDHEN and CDR2 SYDVKM. There are 15 residues in the CDR3. The junction had 11 bases not matched to a gene; V was cut back by 7 bases and J by 4 bases. CDR3 sequence: CASNADREGSYGYTF. The CDR3 DNA reads TGTGCCAGCAATGCGGACAGGGAGGGCTCCTATGGCTACACCTTC.

V gene TRBV6-5 combines with J gene TRBJ2-5; D possibly corresponds to TRBD1 (5 bases). The CDR3 covers 15 residues. The germline gives CDR1 MNHEY, CDR2 SVGAGI. The V gene lost 6 bases and the J gene lost 5 bases, with 19 bases spanning the gap. Written as DNA, the CDR3 is TGTGCCAGCAGCCGGGCCGTGAAGGGGCGGGAGACCCAGTACTTC. Translated: CASSRAVKGRETQYF.

By share of the sample, this clone is medium-sized. The chain links TRBV30 to TRBJ2-1; D possibly corresponds to TRBD1 (6 bases). The CDR3 runs 14 residues. V lost 3 bases, J lost 11 bases, and 20 bases lay in between. Germline assignment: CDR1 GTSNPN and CDR2 SVGIG (reference sequence). CDR3 sequence: CAWSDNVTGRKQFF. CDR3 coding DNA: TGTGCCTGGAGCGATAACGTTACAGGGCGTAAGCAGTTCTTC.

The CDR3 DNA reads as TGCAGCGCCGCGGGGGGAGAGATCCCCCGGGAGCTGTTTTTT. Protein sequence: CSAAGGEIPRELFF. The chain is built from TRBV29-1 and TRBJ2-2; 8 bases are a match to TRBD2. CDR1 is SQVTM and CDR2 is ANQGSEA in the germline V gene. This CDR3 is built from 14 residues. The J segment lost 9 bases and the V segment lost 7 bases, leaving 13 bases of the junction unmatched.

The gene calls are TRBV28 and TRBJ1-2; the D gene is possibly TRBD1 (5 bases). Germline-derived CDR1 and CDR2 are MDHEN and SYDVKM. V was trimmed by 0 bases and J by 7 bases, leaving 21 bases between them. The CDR3 totals 17 residues. The CDR3 region is CASSLWWRVKGSGGYTF. DNA of the CDR3: TGTGCCAGCAGTTTATGGTGGAGGGTGAAGGGGTCGGGTGGCTACACCTTC.

V gene TRBV28 combines with J gene TRBJ1-5, with 9 bases matching TRBD1. Germline V gives CDR1 MDHEN, CDR2 SYDVKM. The CDR3 has 14 residues. Trimming removed 5 bases from V and 2 bases from J; junction bases left unmatched: 1. CDR3 sequence: CASSRDRGNQPQHF. The CDR3 region has the DNA TGTGCCAGCAGTAGGGACAGGGGCAATCAGCCCCAGCATTTT.

V usage is TRBV15 and J usage is TRBJ2-7; D is uncertain. The CDR3 totals 13 residues. The V and J ends lost 0 bases and 9 bases respectively, with 12 bases between them. CDR1 is LNHNV, CDR2 YYDKDF, per germline (reference sequence). The CDR3 DNA reads as TGTGCCACCAGCAGAGATGGGCTTTCAGGGCAGTACTTC. It codes for CATSRDGLSGQYF.

This clone showed up just once. V gene TRBV6-6 combines with J gene TRBJ2-7; 9 nucleotides align to TRBD1. CDR1 and CDR2 from the germline V gene are MNHNY and SVGAGI (reference sequence). The CDR3 is made up of 13 amino acids. Unmatched junction bases numbered 6, after V lost 5 bases and J lost 7 bases. The CDR3 DNA follows: TGTGCCAGCAGTCCCCCACAGGGGGCAGAGCAGTACTTC. This translates into CASSPPQGAEQYF.

The J gene is TRBJ2-7, the V gene TRBV10-3; 9 nucleotides line up with TRBD1. V gave up 2 bases and J gave up 0 bases; unmatched junction bases: 11. This CDR3 is 18 amino acids long. Germline assignment: CDR1 ENHRY and CDR2 SYGVKD. CDR3 nucleotide sequence: TGTGCCATCAGTGAGAGGGGGGACAGGGATGGGGGCTCCTACGAGCAGTACTTC. It encodes CAISERGDRDGGSYEQYF.

The V gene is TRBV10-3, the J gene TRBJ2-7; no clear D. This CDR3 is 12 amino acids long. Between the trimmed V and J ends, which lost 10 bases and 3 bases, there was a span of 13 bases. The germline gives CDR1 ENHRY, CDR2 SYGVKD. In DNA form, the CDR3 reads TGTGCCACCTCGCCCCAGCGCTACGAGCAGTACTTC. Residues: CATSPQRYEQYF.

The J gene is TRBJ1-4, the V gene TRBV4-1; TRBD1 is a possible D gene (6 bases). The CDR3 has 13 residues. Per the germline V gene, CDR1 is MGHRA and CDR2 is YSYEKL. Trimming shortened V by 5 bases and J by 13 bases, and 17 bases separated the two germline ends. The chain's CDR3 is CASSIHREGSLFF. In nucleotides, the CDR3 is TGCGCCAGCAGCATACACAGGGAGGGATCACTGTTTTTT.

V and J are TRBV19 and TRBJ2-7; 8 bases agree with TRBD1. Germline CDR1 LNHDA, CDR2 SQIVND (reference sequence). The V segment lost 5 bases and the J segment 3 bases; nucleotides outside the gene matches: 6. There are 14 residues in the CDR3. The CDR3 here is CASSPGTGIYEQYF. In nucleotides, the CDR3 is TGTGCCAGTAGTCCCGGGACAGGAATCTACGAGCAGTACTTC. Full variable domain (missing parts from reference TRBV19 and TRBJ2-7): DGGITQSPKYLFRKEGQNVTLSCEQNLNHDAMYWYRQDPGQGLRLIYYSQIVNDFQKGDIAEGYSVSREKKESFPLTVTSAQKNPTAFYLCASSPGTGIYEQYFGPGTRLTVT.